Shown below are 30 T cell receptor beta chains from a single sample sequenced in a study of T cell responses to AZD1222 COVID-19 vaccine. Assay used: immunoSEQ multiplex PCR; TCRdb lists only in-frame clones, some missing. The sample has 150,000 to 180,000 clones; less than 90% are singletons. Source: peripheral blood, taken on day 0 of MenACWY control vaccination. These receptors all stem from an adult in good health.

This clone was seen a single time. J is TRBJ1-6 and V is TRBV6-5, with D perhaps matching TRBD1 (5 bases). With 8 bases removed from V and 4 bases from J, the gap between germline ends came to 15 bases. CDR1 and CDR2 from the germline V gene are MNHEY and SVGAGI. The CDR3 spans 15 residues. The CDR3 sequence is CASGTEQAYNSPLHF. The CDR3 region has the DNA TGTGCCAGCGGGACCGAGCAGGCGTATAATTCACCCCTCCACTTT.

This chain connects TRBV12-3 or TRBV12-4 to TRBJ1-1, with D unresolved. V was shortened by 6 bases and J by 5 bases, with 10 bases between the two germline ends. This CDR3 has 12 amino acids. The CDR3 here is CASSPRWTEAFF. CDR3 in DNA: TGTGCCAGCAGCCCCCGATGGACTGAAGCTTTCTTT.

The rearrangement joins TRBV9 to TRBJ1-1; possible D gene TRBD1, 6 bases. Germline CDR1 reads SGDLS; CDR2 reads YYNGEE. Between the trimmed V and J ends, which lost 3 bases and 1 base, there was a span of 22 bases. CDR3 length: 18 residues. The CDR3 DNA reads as TGTGCCAGCAGCGCCTCGTTTTTCGGGGGCCACGGGAACACTGAAGCTTTCTTT. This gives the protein CASSASFFGGHGNTEAFF.

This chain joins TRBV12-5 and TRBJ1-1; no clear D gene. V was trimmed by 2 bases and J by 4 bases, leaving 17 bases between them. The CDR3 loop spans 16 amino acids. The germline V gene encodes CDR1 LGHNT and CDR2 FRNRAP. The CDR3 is CASGLPPPDGVTEAFF. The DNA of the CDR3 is TGTGCTAGTGGTTTGCCGCCGCCTGATGGGGTCACTGAAGCTTTCTTT.

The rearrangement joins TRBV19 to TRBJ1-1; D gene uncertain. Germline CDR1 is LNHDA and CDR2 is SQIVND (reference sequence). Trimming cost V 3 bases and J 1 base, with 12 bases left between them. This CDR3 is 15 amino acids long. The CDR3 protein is CASSIWEGKNTEAFF. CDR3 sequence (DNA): TGTGCCAGTAGTATTTGGGAGGGTAAGAACACTGAAGCTTTCTTT.

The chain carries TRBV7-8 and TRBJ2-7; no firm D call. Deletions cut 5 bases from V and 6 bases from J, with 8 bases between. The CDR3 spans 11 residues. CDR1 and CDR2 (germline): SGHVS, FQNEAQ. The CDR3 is CASSRDSEQYF. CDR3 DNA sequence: TGTGCCAGCAGCCGAGACTCCGAGCAGTACTTC.

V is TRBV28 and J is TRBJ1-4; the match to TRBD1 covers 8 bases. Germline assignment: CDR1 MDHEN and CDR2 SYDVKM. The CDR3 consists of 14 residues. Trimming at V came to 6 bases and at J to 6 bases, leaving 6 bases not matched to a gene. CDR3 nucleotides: TGTGCCAGCAGCCTTACAGGGGGTCATGAAAAACTGTTTTTT. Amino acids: CASSLTGGHEKLFF. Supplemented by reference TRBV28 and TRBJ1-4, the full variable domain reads DVKVTQSSRYLVKRTGEKVFLECVQDMDHENMFWYRQDPGLGLRLIYFSYDVKMKEKGDIPEGYSVSREKKERFSLILESASTNQTSMYLCASSLTGGHEKLFFGSGTQLSVL.

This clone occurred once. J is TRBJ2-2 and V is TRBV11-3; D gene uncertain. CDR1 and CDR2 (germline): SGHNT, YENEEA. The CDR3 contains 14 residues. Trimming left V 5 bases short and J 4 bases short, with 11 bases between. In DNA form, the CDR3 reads TGTGCCAGCAGCGATGGAAGGGCCACCGGGGAGCTGTTTTTT. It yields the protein CASSDGRATGELFF.

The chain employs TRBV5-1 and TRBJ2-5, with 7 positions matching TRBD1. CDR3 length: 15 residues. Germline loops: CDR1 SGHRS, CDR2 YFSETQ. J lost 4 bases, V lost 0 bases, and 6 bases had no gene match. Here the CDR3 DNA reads TGCGCCAGCAGCTTGGTTTCGGCAGGGGGAGAGACCCAGTACTTC. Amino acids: CASSLVSAGGETQYF.

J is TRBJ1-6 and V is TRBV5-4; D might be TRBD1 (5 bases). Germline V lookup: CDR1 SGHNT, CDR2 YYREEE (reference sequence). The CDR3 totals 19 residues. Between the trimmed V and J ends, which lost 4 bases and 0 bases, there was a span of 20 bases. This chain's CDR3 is CASSSEVAGSFSYNSPLHF. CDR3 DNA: TGTGCCAGCAGCAGTGAGGTGGCAGGGTCTTTCTCCTATAATTCACCCCTCCACTTT. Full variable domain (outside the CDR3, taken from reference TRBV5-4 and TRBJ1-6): ETGVTQSPTHLIKTRGQQVTLRCSSQSGHNTVSWYQQALGQGPQFIFQYYREEENGRGNFPPRFSGLQFPNYSSELNVNALELDDSALYLCASSSEVAGSFSYNSPLHFGNGTRLTVT.

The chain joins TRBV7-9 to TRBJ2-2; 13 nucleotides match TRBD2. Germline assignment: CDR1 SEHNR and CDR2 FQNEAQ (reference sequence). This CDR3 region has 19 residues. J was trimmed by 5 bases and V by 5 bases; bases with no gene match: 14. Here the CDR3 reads CASSLGGLAGIRSTGELFF. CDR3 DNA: TGTGCCAGCAGCCTGGGGGGACTAGCGGGGATCCGGAGTACCGGGGAGCTGTTTTTT.

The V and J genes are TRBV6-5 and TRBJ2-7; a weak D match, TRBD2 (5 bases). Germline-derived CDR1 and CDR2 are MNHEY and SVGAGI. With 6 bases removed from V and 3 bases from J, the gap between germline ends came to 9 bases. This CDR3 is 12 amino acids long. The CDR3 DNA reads TGTGCCAGCAGCCCCACTAGCTACGAGCAGTACTTC. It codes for CASSPTSYEQYF.

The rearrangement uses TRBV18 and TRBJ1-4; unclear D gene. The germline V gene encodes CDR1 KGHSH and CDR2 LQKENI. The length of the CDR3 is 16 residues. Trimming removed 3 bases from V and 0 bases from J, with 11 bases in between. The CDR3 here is CASSPSPSATNEKLFF. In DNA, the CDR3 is TGTGCCAGCTCACCTTCCCCCAGTGCAACTAATGAAAAACTGTTTTTT.

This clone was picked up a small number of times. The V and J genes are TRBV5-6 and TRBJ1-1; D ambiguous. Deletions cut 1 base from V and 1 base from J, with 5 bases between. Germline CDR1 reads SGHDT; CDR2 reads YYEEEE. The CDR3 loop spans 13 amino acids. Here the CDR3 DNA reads TGTGCCAGCAGCTTGCGGGGGAACACTGAAGCTTTCTTT. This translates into CASSLRGNTEAFF.

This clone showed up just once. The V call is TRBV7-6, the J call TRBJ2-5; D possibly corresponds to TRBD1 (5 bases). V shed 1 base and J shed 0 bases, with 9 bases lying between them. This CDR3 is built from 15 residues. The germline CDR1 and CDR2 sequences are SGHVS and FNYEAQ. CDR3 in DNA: TGTGCCAGCAGCTTAGGACAGTCGTACCAAGAGACCCAGTACTTC. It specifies CASSLGQSYQETQYF.

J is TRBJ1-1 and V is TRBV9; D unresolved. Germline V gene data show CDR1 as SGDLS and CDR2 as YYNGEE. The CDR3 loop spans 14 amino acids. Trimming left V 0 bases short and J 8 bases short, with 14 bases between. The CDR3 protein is CASSVGQINGEAFF. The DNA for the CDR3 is TGTGCCAGCAGCGTAGGCCAAATAAACGGAGAAGCTTTCTTT.

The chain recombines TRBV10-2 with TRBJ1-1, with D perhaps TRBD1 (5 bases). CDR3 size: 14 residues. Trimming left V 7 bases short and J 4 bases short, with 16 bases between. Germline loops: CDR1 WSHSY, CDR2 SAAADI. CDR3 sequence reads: CASIRGVIGTEAFF. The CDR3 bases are TGCGCCAGCATTCGAGGGGTAATAGGCACTGAAGCTTTCTTT.

DNA for the CDR3: TGTGCCAGCAGCCCCGGGGGGGCCTTATCTGGAAACACCATATATTTT. Amino acids: CASSPGGALSGNTIYF. V and J are TRBV9 and TRBJ1-3, with D possibly being TRBD1 (6 bases). Germline CDR1 SGDLS, CDR2 YYNGEE. The ends were cut back, 4 bases at V and 1 base at J, with 15 bases in the middle. The CDR3 sequence is 16 residues long.

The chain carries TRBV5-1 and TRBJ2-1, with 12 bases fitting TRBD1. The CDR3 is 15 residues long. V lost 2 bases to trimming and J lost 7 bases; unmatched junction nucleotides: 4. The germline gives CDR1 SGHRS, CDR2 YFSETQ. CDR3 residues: CASSFGTGGMNEQFF. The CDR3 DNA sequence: TGCGCCAGCAGCTTCGGGACAGGGGGCATGAATGAGCAGTTCTTC.

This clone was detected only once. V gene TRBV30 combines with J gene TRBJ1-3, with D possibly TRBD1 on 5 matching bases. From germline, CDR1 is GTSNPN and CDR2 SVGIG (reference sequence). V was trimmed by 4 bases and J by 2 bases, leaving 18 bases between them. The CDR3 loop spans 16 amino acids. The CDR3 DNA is TGTGCCTGGACCTCGGGGCGGGAGTTTGCTGGAAACACCATATATTTT. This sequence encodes CAWTSGREFAGNTIYF.

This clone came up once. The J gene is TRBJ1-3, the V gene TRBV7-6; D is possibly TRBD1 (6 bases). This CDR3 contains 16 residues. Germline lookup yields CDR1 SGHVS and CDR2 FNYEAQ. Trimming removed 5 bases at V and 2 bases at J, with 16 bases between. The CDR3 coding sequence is TGTGCCAGCAGCGAACTGACAGGCACGACTGGAAACACCATATATTTT. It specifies CASSELTGTTGNTIYF.

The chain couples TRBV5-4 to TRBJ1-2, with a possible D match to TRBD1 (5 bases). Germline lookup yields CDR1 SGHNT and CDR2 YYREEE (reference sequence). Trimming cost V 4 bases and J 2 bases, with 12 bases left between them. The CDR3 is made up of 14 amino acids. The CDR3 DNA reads TGTGCCAGCAGCCCGGAAACAGGAAACTATGGCTACACCTTC. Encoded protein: CASSPETGNYGYTF.

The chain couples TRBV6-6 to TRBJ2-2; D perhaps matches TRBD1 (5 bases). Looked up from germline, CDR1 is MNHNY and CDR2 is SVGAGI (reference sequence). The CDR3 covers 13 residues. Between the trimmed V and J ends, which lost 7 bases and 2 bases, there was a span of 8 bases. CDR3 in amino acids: CASTRANTGELFF. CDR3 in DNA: TGTGCCAGCACCAGGGCTAACACCGGGGAGCTGTTTTTT.

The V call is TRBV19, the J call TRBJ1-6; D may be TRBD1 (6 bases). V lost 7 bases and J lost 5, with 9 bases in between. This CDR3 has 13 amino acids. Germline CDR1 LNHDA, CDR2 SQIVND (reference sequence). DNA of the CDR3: TGTGCCAGTAAAGGACAGAATAATTCACCCCTCCACTTT. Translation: CASKGQNNSPLHF.

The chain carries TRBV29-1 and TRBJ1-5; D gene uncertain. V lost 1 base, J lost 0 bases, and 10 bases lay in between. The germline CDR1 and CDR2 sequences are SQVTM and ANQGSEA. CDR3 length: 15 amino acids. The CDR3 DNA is TGCAGCGTTGAAGTGGGTACGGGTAGCAATCAGCCCCAGCATTTT. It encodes CSVEVGTGSNQPQHF.

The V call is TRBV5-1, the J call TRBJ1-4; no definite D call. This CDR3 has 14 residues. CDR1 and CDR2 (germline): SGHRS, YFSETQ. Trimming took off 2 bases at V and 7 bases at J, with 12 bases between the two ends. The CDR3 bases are TGCGCCAGCAGCTTCGGAGGGCGAGTTGAAAAACTGTTTTTT. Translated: CASSFGGRVEKLFF.

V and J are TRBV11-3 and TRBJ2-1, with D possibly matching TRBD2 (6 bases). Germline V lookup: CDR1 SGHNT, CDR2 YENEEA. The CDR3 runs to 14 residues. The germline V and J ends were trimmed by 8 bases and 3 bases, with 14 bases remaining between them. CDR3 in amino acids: CASDSPGDYNEQFF. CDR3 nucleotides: TGTGCCAGCGATAGCCCGGGGGACTACAATGAGCAGTTCTTC.

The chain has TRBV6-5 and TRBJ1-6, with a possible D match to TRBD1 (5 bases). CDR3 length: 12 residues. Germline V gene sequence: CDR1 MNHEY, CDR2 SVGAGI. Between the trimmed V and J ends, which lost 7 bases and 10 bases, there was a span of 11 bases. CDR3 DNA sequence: TGTGCCAGCACCTCCTCAGGGTCACCCCTCCACTTT. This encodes CASTSSGSPLHF.

CDR3 amino acids: CASSTTGAGGYTF. CDR3 nucleotide sequence: TGTGCCAGTAGTACAACAGGGGCCGGTGGCTACACCTTC. The rearrangement uses TRBV19 and TRBJ1-2; 7 nucleotides line up with TRBD1. Germline V gene sequence: CDR1 LNHDA, CDR2 SQIVND (reference sequence). V shed 4 bases and J 7 bases; nucleotides not matched to a gene: 6. The CDR3 sequence is 13 residues long.

The DNA for the CDR3 is TGTGCCAGCAGTGAAGATGAGACAGAGCTTTACAATGAGCAGTTCTTC. Residues: CASSEDETELYNEQFF. The chain couples TRBV2 to TRBJ2-1; the D gene is possibly TRBD1 (5 bases). CDR1 is SNHLY, CDR2 FYNNEI, per germline. The CDR3 runs to 16 residues. Trimming shortened V by 1 base and J by 4 bases, and 14 bases separated the two germline ends.